Each of the 13 T cell receptor beta chains below was sequenced from the same sample in a study of blood T cell repertoires in COVID-19. This table comes from immunoSEQ multiplex PCR, and its TCRdb copy is limited to in-frame clones, with some not included. In the table there are roughly 170,000 clones, about 83% of which are singletons. The sample was peripheral blood. The receptors shown here come from a woman aged 70-85 years with COVID-19, enrolled during active disease.

This chain joins TRBV11-1 and TRBJ2-2, with TRBD1 identical over 8 bases. Germline V gene sequence: CDR1 SGHAT, CDR2 FQDESV (reference sequence). The trim removed 5 bases at V and 6 bases at J, leaving 8 bases unmatched. The CDR3 loop spans 15 amino acids. CDR3 in amino acids: CASSPSDRVAGELFF. The CDR3 region has the DNA TGTGCCAGCAGCCCCTCGGACAGGGTGGCCGGGGAGCTGTTTTTT.

J is TRBJ1-4 and V is TRBV6-5; 8 bases line up with TRBD1. The CDR3 contains 14 residues. Germline values: CDR1 MNHEY, CDR2 SVGAGI. After removal of 4 bases from V and 6 bases from J, the junction contained 4 bases not matched to a gene. The CDR3: CASSSRGRDEKLFF. CDR3 coding DNA: TGTGCCAGCAGTTCCAGGGGGCGGGATGAAAAACTGTTTTTT.

This clone showed up just a few times. The V call is TRBV30, the J call TRBJ1-2; 8 bases align to TRBD1. The CDR3 covers 14 residues. V was clipped by 2 bases and J by 7 bases; unmatched bases: 9. CDR1 is GTSNPN and CDR2 is SVGIG in the germline V gene (reference sequence). CDR3 DNA sequence: TGTGCCTGGAGTCCCCAGGGGGCGCGGAGTGGCTACACCTTC. Translation: CAWSPQGARSGYTF.

This clone was detected only once. The gene calls are TRBV19 and TRBJ2-1; 9 positions match TRBD1. CDR1 and CDR2 (germline): LNHDA, SQIVND (reference sequence). This CDR3 contains 16 residues. V shed 4 bases and J 8 bases; nucleotides not matched to a gene: 12. CDR3 residues: CASSNGAGQGRYEQFF. The CDR3 DNA reads TGTGCCAGTAGTAACGGGGCGGGACAGGGACGTTATGAGCAGTTCTTC.

This chain connects TRBV18 to TRBJ1-1; a weak D match, TRBD1 (6 bases). This CDR3 region has 14 residues. Deletions cut 4 bases from V and 3 bases from J, with 12 bases between. The germline V gene encodes CDR1 KGHSH and CDR2 LQKENI. CDR3 protein: CASSRLQGDTEAFF. The CDR3 bases are TGTGCCAGCTCACGACTACAGGGAGACACTGAAGCTTTCTTT. Drawing the rest from reference TRBV18 and TRBJ1-1, the complete variable domain is NAGVMQNPRHLVRRRGQEARLRCSPMKGHSHVYWYRQLPEEGLKFMVYLQKENIIDESGMPKERFSAEFPKEGPSILRIQQVVRGDSAAYFCASSRLQGDTEAFFGQGTRLTVV.

The CDR3 protein is CASSYNRPLAGSQETQYF. The DNA for the CDR3 is TGTGCCAGCAGTTACAATAGGCCCCTAGCGGGAAGCCAAGAGACCCAGTACTTC. The chain combines TRBV6-2 or TRBV6-3 with TRBJ2-5; the match to TRBD2 covers 9 bases. Germline values: CDR1 MNHEY, CDR2 SVGEGT. This CDR3 has 18 residues. The V segment lost 2 bases and the J segment 1 base; nucleotides outside the gene matches: 11.

V is TRBV18 and J is TRBJ1-4; 7 positions agree with TRBD1. V lost 6 bases, J lost 4 bases, and 5 bases stayed unmatched. This CDR3 has 14 residues. The germline gives CDR1 KGHSH, CDR2 LQKENI. The CDR3: CASSTGQNNEKLFF. The CDR3 nucleotides are TGTGCCAGCTCTACGGGACAGAATAATGAAAAACTGTTTTTT. The full variable domain, rest sourced from reference TRBV18 and TRBJ1-4, is NAGVMQNPRHLVRRRGQEARLRCSPMKGHSHVYWYRQLPEEGLKFMVYLQKENIIDESGMPKERFSAEFPKEGPSILRIQQVVRGDSAAYFCASSTGQNNEKLFFGSGTQLSVL.

V and J are TRBV30 and TRBJ2-7, with D unclear. V lost 2 bases and J lost 3, with 5 bases in between. CDR1 and CDR2 from the germline V gene are GTSNPN and SVGIG (reference sequence). This CDR3 comprises 11 residues. The CDR3 region has the DNA TGTGCCTGGAGTAACAACTACGAGCAGTACTTC. Protein product: CAWSNNYEQYF.

This clone was seen a few times. The V call is TRBV9, the J call TRBJ1-1; tentatively, D is TRBD1 (6 bases). Germline assignment: CDR1 SGDLS and CDR2 YYNGEE. The CDR3 length is 13 residues. The V end was cut by 4 bases, the J end by 4 bases, with 11 bases between. CDR3 nucleotides: TGTGCCAGCAGCCCACAGGGTAGCACTGAAGCTTTCTTT. Protein sequence: CASSPQGSTEAFF.

This chain connects TRBV5-4 to TRBJ1-1; 9 bases are shared with TRBD1. With 4 bases clipped from V and 2 bases from J, the junction kept 6 bases outside the gene matches. Germline CDR1 reads SGHNT; CDR2 reads YYREEE (reference sequence). The CDR3 is 15 residues long. The CDR3 coding sequence is TGTGCCAGCAGCCCCGGGACAGGGAGAAACACTGAAGCTTTCTTT. Its translation: CASSPGTGRNTEAFF.

V and J are TRBV30 and TRBJ2-3, with 9 bases aligning to TRBD2. Germline values: CDR1 GTSNPN, CDR2 SVGIG (reference sequence). Unmatched junction bases numbered 22, after V lost 1 base and J lost 5 bases. This CDR3 has 20 amino acids. The CDR3 sequence is CAWSAGRGGVAGGPGDTQYF. The CDR3 DNA reads TGTGCCTGGAGTGCTGGACGGGGGGGTGTCGCGGGAGGGCCAGGAGATACGCAGTATTTT.

The chain carries TRBV5-1 and TRBJ1-4; D gene uncertain. V lost 6 bases and J lost 0, with 12 bases in between. Germline-derived CDR1 and CDR2 are SGHRS and YFSETQ. This CDR3 is built from 15 residues. The chain's CDR3 is CASTPRGTTNEKLFF. The CDR3, as DNA: TGCGCCAGCACCCCCCGGGGAACAACTAATGAAAAACTGTTTTTT. Full variable domain (remainder filled in from reference TRBV5-1 and TRBJ1-4): KAGVTQTPRYLIKTRGQQVTLSCSPISGHRSVSWYQQTPGQGLQFLFEYFSETQRNKGNFPGRFSGRQFSNSRSEMNVSTLELGDSALYLCASTPRGTTNEKLFFGSGTQLSVL.

The chain uses TRBV7-3 and TRBJ1-6; 7 bases match TRBD1. The trim removed 2 bases at V and 10 bases at J, leaving 8 bases unmatched. Germline CDR1 is SGHTA and CDR2 is FQGTGA. This CDR3 is 15 amino acids long. CDR3 sequence: CASSLRGQGGSPLHF. CDR3 coding DNA: TGTGCCAGCAGCTTACGAGGGCAGGGGGGATCACCCCTCCACTTT. Based on the CDR3 plus reference TRBV7-3 and TRBJ1-6, the full variable domain is GAGVSQTPSNKVTEKGKYVELRCDPISGHTALYWYRQSLGQGPEFLIYFQGTGAADDSGLPNDRFFAVRPEGSVSTLKIQRTERGDSAVYLCASSLRGQGGSPLHFGNGTRLTVT.